This is a list of T cell receptor beta chains from one sample in a study of CD8+ T cells in alopecia areata. Clones were read by immunoSEQ multiplex PCR, and TCRdb kept only the in-frame ones, dropping some. The sample records about 200,000 clones, roughly two fifths being singletons. Source: CD4+ T cells sorted from blood, taken at roughly week 30, from a patient treated with tofacitinib. These receptors were taken from a human donor with alopecia areata. CDR3s include the opening cysteine and the closing phenylalanine or tryptophan. The D gene is left open where the match is weak. Where a row states a size, it is once, few, many or the class of an expanded clone; other rows omit it.

D	V	size	J	CDR3	DNA
-	TRBV4-2	-	TRBJ2-1	CASSQDLLSNEQFF	TGTGCCAGCAGCCAAGATCTTCTCTCGAATGAGCAGTTCTTC
-	TRBV7-9	few	TRBJ1-2	CASSSTAVEGYTF	TGTGCCAGCAGCTCCACGGCGGTAGAGGGCTACACCTTC
-	TRBV5-6	few	TRBJ1-2	CASSLRDYGYTF	TGTGCCAGCAGCTTGCGAGACTATGGCTACACCTTC
-	TRBV7-2	few	TRBJ2-4	CASSPGGKNIQYF	TGTGCCAGCAGCCCCGGTGGCAAAAACATTCAGTACTTC
-	TRBV9	-	TRBJ2-1	CASSDGLQGGQFF	TGTGCCAGCAGCGACGGATTACAGGGTGGGCAGTTCTTC
-	TRBV7-7	-	TRBJ2-5	CASSYTQGLETQYF	TGTGCTAGCAGCTATACACAGGGTTTGGAGACCCAGTACTTC
TRBD2	TRBV6-5	-	TRBJ2-5	CASRSLAGQETQYF	TGTGCCAGCAGAAGCTTAGCGGGGCAAGAGACCCAGTACTTC
-	TRBV2	-	TRBJ2-7	CASQGGISYEQYF	TGTGCCAGCCAGGGGGGGATCTCCTACGAGCAGTACTTC
-	TRBV9	-	TRBJ2-5	CASSVSLDLQETQYF	TGTGCCAGCAGCGTATCCCTCGACCTACAAGAGACCCAGTACTTC
-	TRBV5-6	once	TRBJ1-1	CASSLMGRAFF	TGTGCCAGCAGCTTGATGGGACGGGCTTTCTTT
TRBD1	TRBV6-5	once	TRBJ2-7	CASSMTGSYEQYF	TGTGCCAGCAGCATGACAGGGTCGTACGAGCAGTACTTC
TRBD1	TRBV10-3	-	TRBJ1-1	CAIRGQGPNTEAFF	TGTGCCATCAGGGGACAGGGCCCGAACACTGAAGCTTTCTTT
-	TRBV19	few	TRBJ2-3	CASSTSEVDTQYF	TGTGCCAGTAGTACCTCCGAAGTGGATACGCAGTATTTT
TRBD1	TRBV2	-	TRBJ1-4	CASRRQGANEKLFF	TGTGCCAGCAGGCGACAGGGTGCTAATGAAAAACTGTTTTTT